The T cell receptor beta chain described here comes from a study of blood T cell repertoires in COVID-19. Profiling relied on immunoSEQ multiplex PCR, and the TCRdb table lists in-frame clones only, not all of them. Among 75,000 to 90,000 clones listed, approximately 86% were seen once. This CDR3 has 15 residues. In germline, CDR1 is MGHRA, CDR2 YSYEKL. V lost 0 bases to trimming and J lost 9 bases; unmatched junction nucleotides: 6. Sequenced input: peripheral blood. This rearrangement joins TRBV4-1 to TRBJ2-4, with 9 bases aligning to TRBD2. This sequence was found in a man over 45 with active or convalescent COVID-19. In DNA form, the CDR3 reads TGCGCCAGCAGCCAAGACCTTAGCGGGGGCGGCATTCAGTACTTC. As protein: CASSQDLSGGGIQYF.